Presented here are 16 T cell receptor beta chains from one specimen sequenced in a study of blood T cell repertoires in COVID-19. The data were produced by immunoSEQ multiplex PCR, yet TCRdb's version contains in-frame clones alone and is incomplete. The sample lists 200,000 or so clones, around four fifths seen once, with around 21% in the top ten. The source material was peripheral blood. These receptor sequences come from a human donor in a cohort sampled during active COVID-19.

The chain links TRBV7-2 to TRBJ1-4; TRBD1 is a possible D gene (5 bases). Trimming shortened V by 5 bases and J by 0 bases, and 10 bases separated the two germline ends. This CDR3 spans 15 amino acids. Germline loops: CDR1 SGHTA, CDR2 FQGNSA. Written as DNA, the CDR3 is TGTGCCAGCAGCAGAGACAGTGCAACTAATGAAAAACTGTTTTTT. Translating it yields CASSRDSATNEKLFF.

The J gene is TRBJ1-2, the V gene TRBV2; no reliable D call. The V end was cut by 8 bases, the J end by 2 bases, with 9 bases between. Germline V gene sequence: CDR1 SNHLY, CDR2 FYNNEI. The CDR3 runs to 12 residues. CDR3 sequence (DNA): TGTGCCAGCCGGGGAGGGAACTATGGCTACACCTTC. Protein: CASRGGNYGYTF.

Notes on this clone: Being one base from a much bigger clone, this may be a read error. The sample carries other DNA sequences with the same CDR3. The chain is built from TRBV3-1 (or the pseudogene TRBV3-2) and TRBJ1-1, with a tentative D call TRBD1 (5 bases). V was trimmed by 1 base and J by 5 bases, leaving 8 bases between them. The CDR3 is made up of 13 amino acids. The V gene's germline CDR1 is LGHDT and CDR2 YNNKEL (reference sequence). CDR3 in DNA: TGTGCCAGCAGCCAAGCAAGGGGAACTGAAGCTTTCTTT. This sequence encodes CASSQARGTEAFF.

V gene TRBV5-1 combines with J gene TRBJ2-5; TRBD1 matches 7 bases. This CDR3 comprises 13 residues. The germline V gene has CDR1 SGHRS and CDR2 YFSETQ. J was trimmed by 5 bases and V by 9 bases; bases with no gene match: 10. This CDR3 is CATSEQGTETQYF. CDR3 DNA: TGCGCCACCTCTGAACAGGGGACGGAGACCCAGTACTTC.

The rearrangement joins TRBV15 to TRBJ2-1; TRBD2 matches at 12 bases. The CDR3 spans 16 residues. Germline CDR1 is LNHNV and CDR2 is YYDKDF (reference sequence). Trimming cost V 2 bases and J 2 bases; bases outside gene matches: 1. The CDR3 DNA reads TGTGCCACCAGCAGACGGACTAGCGGGACCTACAATGAGCAGTTCTTC. This encodes CATSRRTSGTYNEQFF.

The chain carries TRBV6-1 and TRBJ2-3; D may be TRBD2 (6 bases). Trimming cost V 3 bases and J 1 base, with 11 bases left between them. This CDR3 is 15 amino acids long. Looked up from germline, CDR1 is MNHNS and CDR2 is SASEGT. CDR3 sequence reads: CASSEDYLGTDTQYF. The DNA for the CDR3 is TGTGCCAGCAGTGAGGACTACCTGGGCACAGATACGCAGTATTTT.

V usage is TRBV7-2 and J usage is TRBJ2-7; 8 positions agree with TRBD2. Germline V gives CDR1 SGHTA, CDR2 FQGNSA. With V trimmed by 4 bases and J by 3 bases, 11 bases remained unmatched. The CDR3 has 16 residues. DNA of the CDR3: TGTGCCAGCAGCTCCCTTGGACTAGCAATCAACTACGAGCAGTACTTC. It yields the protein CASSSLGLAINYEQYF.

The genes are TRBV19 and TRBJ1-3; 7 bases are a match to TRBD1. The germline gives CDR1 LNHDA, CDR2 SQIVND (reference sequence). The CDR3 is made up of 15 amino acids. V was pared by 7 bases and J by 0 bases, with 6 bases of the junction left unmatched. CDR3: CASTHRGDSGNTIYF. DNA of the CDR3: TGTGCCAGTACTCACAGGGGAGACTCTGGAAACACCATATATTTT.

The rearrangement uses TRBV2 and TRBJ1-4, with D uncertain. The CDR3 extends over 13 amino acids. The V gene's germline CDR1 is SNHLY and CDR2 FYNNEI. V dropped 3 bases and J dropped 5 bases, with 7 bases sitting between them. DNA of the CDR3: TGTGCCAGCAGTGATATAGCAAATGAAAAACTGTTTTTT. Protein product: CASSDIANEKLFF.

This clone was detected only once. This chain links TRBV9 with TRBJ2-7; tentative D call: TRBD1 (5 bases). The germline V gene has CDR1 SGDLS and CDR2 YYNGEE. The CDR3 consists of 15 residues. V shed 5 bases and J shed 0 bases, with 15 bases lying between them. CDR3 region: CASRKTTESSYEQYV. In nucleotides, the CDR3 is TGTGCCAGCAGGAAGACGACAGAGAGCTCCTACGAGCAGTACGTC.

The J gene is TRBJ1-1, the V gene TRBV7-8; 7 bases are a match to TRBD1. Germline lookup yields CDR1 SGHVS and CDR2 FQNEAQ. CDR3 length equals 18 residues. Trimming took 2 bases from V and 0 from J; bases not matched to a gene: 12. For the CDR3, the DNA is TGTGCCAGCAGCTTATGGGACAGATACTATCTCATGAACACTGAAGCTTTCTTT. Translation gives CASSLWDRYYLMNTEAFF.

The V and J genes are TRBV29-1 and TRBJ2-1; 11 bases line up with TRBD1. Trimming took 2 bases from V and 8 from J; bases not matched to a gene: 5. The CDR3 extends over 14 amino acids. Germline V gene data show CDR1 as SQVTM and CDR2 as ANQGSEA. In DNA form, the CDR3 reads TGCAGCGTTGAATCTGGACAGGGGGCGGATGAGCAGTTCTTC. Protein sequence: CSVESGQGADEQFF.

The chain joins TRBV30 to TRBJ1-1, with D tentatively TRBD1 (6 bases). The CDR3 spans 14 residues. CDR1 is GTSNPN and CDR2 is SVGIG in the germline V gene (reference sequence). V lost 5 bases, J lost 1 base, and 14 bases lay in between. This chain's CDR3 is CAWGRGIRNTEAFF. The DNA of the CDR3 is TGTGCCTGGGGGAGGGGGATCAGGAACACTGAAGCTTTCTTT. The variable domain in full, with the rest retrieved from reference TRBV30 and TRBJ1-1, is SQTIHQWPATLVQPVGSPLSLECTVEGTSNPNLYWYRQAAGRGLQLLFYSVGIGQISSEVPQNLSASRPQDRQFILSSKKLLLSDSGFYLCAWGRGIRNTEAFFGQGTRLTVV.

The V gene is TRBV5-1, the J gene TRBJ2-7, with no clear D. Trimming took 0 bases from V and 2 from J, leaving 9 bases between them. From germline, CDR1 is SGHRS and CDR2 YFSETQ. This CDR3 has 14 amino acids. CDR3 nucleotides: TGCGCCAGCAGCTTGGAAATCATTCCCTACGAGCAGTACTTC. It codes for CASSLEIIPYEQYF.

V usage is TRBV6-2 or TRBV6-3 and J usage is TRBJ1-1; TRBD1 matches at 9 bases. Germline loops: CDR1 MNHEY, CDR2 SVGEGT. The CDR3 loop spans 14 amino acids. V lost 5 bases and J lost 5; bases outside the gene matches: 6. CDR3 coding DNA: TGTGCCAGCAGTGACAGGGGGTCGAGGACTGAAGCTTTCTTT. Protein: CASSDRGSRTEAFF.

The rearrangement links TRBV7-9 to TRBJ2-3; D gene uncertain. Germline V gene lookup returns CDR1 SEHNR and CDR2 FQNEAQ (reference sequence). The V and J ends lost 1 base and 5 bases respectively, with 7 bases between them. CDR3 length equals 13 residues. The CDR3 nucleotides are TGTGCCAGCAGCTTAGTCCTAGTAGATACGCAGTATTTT. Protein product: CASSLVLVDTQYF.